This entry is about one TCR beta chain. Antigen specificity is unknown. This record comes from a study of brain metastases from non-small cell lung cancer. Study observations and caveats: TCR repertoires overlapped largely between brain metastases and matched primaries. Compared with their matched primary tumors, roughly 67% of brain metastases showed expanded T-cell clones. Compared with primary tumors, brain metastases showed less T-cell infiltration.

The table came from immunoSEQ multiplex PCR; TCRdb's copy has only in-frame clones and leaves some out. The sample has under 3,000 clones; around 86% are singletons. Trimming removed 5 bases from V and 4 bases from J, with 14 bases in between. The CDR3 is 13 amino acids. Germline CDR1 is SQVTM and CDR2 is ANQGSEA. The sample taken for sequencing was primary lung tumor tissue. This receptor was obtained from a donor at least 40 years old with non-small cell lung cancer. V and J are TRBV29-1 and TRBJ2-5; a possible D gene is TRBD1 (6 bases). CDR3 bases: TGCAGCGTTCTTGAGGTCAGGGGAGAGACCCAGTACTTC. Protein sequence: CSVLEVRGETQYF.